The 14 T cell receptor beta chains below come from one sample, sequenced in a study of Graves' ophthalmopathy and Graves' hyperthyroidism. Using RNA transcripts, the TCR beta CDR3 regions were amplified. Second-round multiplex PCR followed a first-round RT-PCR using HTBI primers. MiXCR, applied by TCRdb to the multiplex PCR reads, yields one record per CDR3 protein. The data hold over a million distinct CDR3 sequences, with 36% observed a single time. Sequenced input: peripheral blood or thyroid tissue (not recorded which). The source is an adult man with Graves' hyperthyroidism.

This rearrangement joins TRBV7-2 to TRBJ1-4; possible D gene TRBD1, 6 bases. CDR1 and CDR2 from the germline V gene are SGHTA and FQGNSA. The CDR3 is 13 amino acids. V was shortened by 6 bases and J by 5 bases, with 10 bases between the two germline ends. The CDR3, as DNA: TGTGCCAGCAGGCCCCAGGGGAATGAAAAACTGTTTTTT. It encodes CASRPQGNEKLFF. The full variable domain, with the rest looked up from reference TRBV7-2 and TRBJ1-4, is GAGVSQSPSNKVTEKGKDVELRCDPISGHTALYWYRQSLGQGLEFLIYFQGNSAPDKSGLPSDRFSAERTGGSVSTLTIQRTQQEDSAVYLCASRPQGNEKLFFGSGTQLSVL.

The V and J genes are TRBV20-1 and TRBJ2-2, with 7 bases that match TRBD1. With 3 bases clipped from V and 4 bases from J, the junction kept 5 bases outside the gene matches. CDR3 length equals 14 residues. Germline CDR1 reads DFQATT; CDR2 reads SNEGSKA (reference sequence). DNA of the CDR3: TGCAGTGCTAGGGGGACAGTCTTCACCGGGGAGCTGTTTTTT. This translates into CSARGTVFTGELFF.

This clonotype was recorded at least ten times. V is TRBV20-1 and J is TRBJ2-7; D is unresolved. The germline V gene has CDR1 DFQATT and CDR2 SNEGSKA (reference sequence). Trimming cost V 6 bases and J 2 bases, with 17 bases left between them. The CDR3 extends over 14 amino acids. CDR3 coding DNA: TGCAGTGCGAGACACCTTACCGAACCCTACGAGCAGTACTTC. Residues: CSARHLTEPYEQYF.

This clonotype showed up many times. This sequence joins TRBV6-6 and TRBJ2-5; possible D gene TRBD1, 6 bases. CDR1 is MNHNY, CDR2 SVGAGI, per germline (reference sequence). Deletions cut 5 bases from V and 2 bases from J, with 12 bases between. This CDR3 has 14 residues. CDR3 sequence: CASSPRGRQETQYF. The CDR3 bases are TGTGCCAGCAGTCCCAGGGGCAGACAAGAGACCCAGTACTTC.

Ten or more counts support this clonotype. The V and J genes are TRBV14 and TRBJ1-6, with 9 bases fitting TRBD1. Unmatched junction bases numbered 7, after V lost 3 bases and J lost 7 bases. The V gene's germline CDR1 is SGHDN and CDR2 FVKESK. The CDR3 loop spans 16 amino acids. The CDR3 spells CASSQVTGGFNSPLHF. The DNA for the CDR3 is TGTGCCAGCAGCCAGGTGACAGGGGGTTTCAATTCACCCCTCCACTTT.

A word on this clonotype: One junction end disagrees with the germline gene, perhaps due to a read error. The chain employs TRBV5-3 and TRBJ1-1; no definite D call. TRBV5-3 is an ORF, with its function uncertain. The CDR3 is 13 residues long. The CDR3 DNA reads TGTGCCAGTACCACATACTTGAACACTGAAGCTTCCTTT. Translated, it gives CASTTYLNTEASF.

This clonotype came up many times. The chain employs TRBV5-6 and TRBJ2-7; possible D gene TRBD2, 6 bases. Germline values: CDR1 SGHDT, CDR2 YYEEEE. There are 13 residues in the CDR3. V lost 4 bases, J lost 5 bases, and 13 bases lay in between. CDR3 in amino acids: CASSPGTSHEQYF. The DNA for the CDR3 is TGTGCCAGCAGCCCCGGGACTTCTCACGAGCAGTACTTC.

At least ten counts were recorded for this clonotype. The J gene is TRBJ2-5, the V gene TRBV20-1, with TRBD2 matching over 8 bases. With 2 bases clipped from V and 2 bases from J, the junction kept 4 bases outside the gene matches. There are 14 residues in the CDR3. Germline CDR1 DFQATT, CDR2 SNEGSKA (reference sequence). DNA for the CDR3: TGCAGTGCTAGAAGCGGGGGAGGGCAAGAGACCCAGTACTTC. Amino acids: CSARSGGGQETQYF.

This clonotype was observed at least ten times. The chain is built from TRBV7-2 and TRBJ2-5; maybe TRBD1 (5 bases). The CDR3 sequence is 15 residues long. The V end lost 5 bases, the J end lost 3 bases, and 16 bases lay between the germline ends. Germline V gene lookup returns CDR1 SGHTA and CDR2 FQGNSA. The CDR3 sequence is CASSAEPWGEETQYF. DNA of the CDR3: TGTGCCAGCAGCGCTGAGCCCTGGGGCGAAGAGACCCAGTACTTC.

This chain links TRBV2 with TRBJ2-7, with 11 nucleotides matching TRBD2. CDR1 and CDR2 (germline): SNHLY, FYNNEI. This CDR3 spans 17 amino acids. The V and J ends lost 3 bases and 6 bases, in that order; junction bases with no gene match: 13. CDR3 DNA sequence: TGTGCCAGCAGTGAGCCCCCCCGGACTAGCGGGCTCCCCGAGCAGTACTTC. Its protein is CASSEPPRTSGLPEQYF. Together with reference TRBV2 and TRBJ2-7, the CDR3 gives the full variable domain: EPEVTQTPSHQVTQMGQEVILRCVPISNHLYFYWYRQILGQKVEFLVSFYNNEISEKSEIFDDQFSVERPDGSNFTLKIRSTKLEDSAMYFCASSEPPRTSGLPEQYFGPGTRLTVT.

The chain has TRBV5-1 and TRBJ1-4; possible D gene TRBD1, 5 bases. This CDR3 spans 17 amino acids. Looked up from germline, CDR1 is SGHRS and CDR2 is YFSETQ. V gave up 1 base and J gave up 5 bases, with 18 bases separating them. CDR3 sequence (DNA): TGCGCCAGCAGCTTGTTCGCCCAGGGACGGGGGAATGAAAAACTGTTTTTT. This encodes CASSLFAQGRGNEKLFF.

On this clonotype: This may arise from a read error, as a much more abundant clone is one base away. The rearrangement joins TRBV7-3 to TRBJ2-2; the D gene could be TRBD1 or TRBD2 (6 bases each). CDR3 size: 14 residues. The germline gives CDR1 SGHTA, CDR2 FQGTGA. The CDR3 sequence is CASSLPGVGGELLF. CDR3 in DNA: TGTGCCAGCAGCTTACCAGGGGTGGGCGGGGAGCTGCTTTTT.

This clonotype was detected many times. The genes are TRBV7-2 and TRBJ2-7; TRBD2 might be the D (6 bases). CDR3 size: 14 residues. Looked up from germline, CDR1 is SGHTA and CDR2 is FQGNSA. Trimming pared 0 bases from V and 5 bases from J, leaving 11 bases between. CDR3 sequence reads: CASSLAQGGHEQYF. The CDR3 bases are TGTGCCAGCAGCTTAGCTCAGGGAGGCCACGAGCAGTACTTC.

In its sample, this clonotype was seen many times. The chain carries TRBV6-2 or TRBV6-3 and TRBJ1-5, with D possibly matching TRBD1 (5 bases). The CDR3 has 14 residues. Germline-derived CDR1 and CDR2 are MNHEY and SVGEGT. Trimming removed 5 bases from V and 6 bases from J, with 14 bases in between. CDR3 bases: TGTGCCAGCAGTGGGACGGCGGAGGTTCAGCCCCAGCATTTT. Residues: CASSGTAEVQPQHF.